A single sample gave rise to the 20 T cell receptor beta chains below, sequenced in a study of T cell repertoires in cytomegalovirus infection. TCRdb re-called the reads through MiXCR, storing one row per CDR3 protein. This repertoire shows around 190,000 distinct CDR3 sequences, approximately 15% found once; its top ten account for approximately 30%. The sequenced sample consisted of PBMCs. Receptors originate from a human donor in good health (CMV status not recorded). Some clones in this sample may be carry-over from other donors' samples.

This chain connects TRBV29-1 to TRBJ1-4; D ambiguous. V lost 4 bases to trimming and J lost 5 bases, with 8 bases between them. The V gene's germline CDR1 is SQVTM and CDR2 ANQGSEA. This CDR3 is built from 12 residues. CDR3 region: CSVGGGNEKLFF. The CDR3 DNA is TGCAGCGTTGGGGGTGGGAATGAAAAACTGTTTTTT.

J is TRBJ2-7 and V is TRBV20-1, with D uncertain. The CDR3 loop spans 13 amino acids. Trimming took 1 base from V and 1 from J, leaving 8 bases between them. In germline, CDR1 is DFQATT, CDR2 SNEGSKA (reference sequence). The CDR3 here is CSARVAPSYEQYF. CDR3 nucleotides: TGCAGTGCTAGAGTGGCCCCTTCCTACGAGCAGTACTTC.

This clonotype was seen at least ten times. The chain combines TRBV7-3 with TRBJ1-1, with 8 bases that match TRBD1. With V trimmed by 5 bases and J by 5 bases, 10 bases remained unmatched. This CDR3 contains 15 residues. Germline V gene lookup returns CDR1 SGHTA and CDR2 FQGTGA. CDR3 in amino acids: CASSPSTGVGTEAFF. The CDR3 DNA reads TGTGCCAGCAGCCCTTCGACAGGGGTGGGGACTGAAGCTTTCTTT.

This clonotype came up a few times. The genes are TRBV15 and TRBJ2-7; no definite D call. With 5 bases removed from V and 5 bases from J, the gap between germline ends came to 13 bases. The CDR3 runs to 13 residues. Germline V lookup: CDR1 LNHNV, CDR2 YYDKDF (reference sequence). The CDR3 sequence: CATSGGPGDEQYF. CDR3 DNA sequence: TGTGCCACCAGCGGCGGACCCGGTGACGAGCAGTACTTC.

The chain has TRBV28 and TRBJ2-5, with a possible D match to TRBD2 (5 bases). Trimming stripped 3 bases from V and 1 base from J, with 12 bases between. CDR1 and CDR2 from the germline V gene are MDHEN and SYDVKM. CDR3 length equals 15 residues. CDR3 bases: TGTGCCAGCAGTTTCCTGCGGGCGCTCCAAGAGACCCAGTACTTC. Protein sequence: CASSFLRALQETQYF.

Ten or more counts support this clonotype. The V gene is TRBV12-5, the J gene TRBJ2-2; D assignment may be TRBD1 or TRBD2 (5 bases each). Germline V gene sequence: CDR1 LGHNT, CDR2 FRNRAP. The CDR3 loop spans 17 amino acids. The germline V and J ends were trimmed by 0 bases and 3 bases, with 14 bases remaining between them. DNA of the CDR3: TGTGCTAGTGGTTTGGTACCGGGGCAGTTCGACACCGGGGAGCTGTTTTTT. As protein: CASGLVPGQFDTGELFF.

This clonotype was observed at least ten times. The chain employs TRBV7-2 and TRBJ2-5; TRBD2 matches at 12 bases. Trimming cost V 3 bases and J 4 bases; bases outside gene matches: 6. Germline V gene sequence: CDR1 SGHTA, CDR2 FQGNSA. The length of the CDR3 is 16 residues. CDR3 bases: TGTGCCAGCAGCTTCCGACTAGCGGGAGCGGGAGAGACCCAGTACTTC. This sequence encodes CASSFRLAGAGETQYF.

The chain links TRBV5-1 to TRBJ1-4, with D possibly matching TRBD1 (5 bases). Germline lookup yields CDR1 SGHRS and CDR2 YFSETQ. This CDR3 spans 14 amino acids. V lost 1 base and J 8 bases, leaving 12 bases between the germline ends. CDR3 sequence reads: CASSLNQGGEKLFF. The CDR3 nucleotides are TGCGCCAGCAGCTTGAATCAGGGAGGGGAAAAACTGTTTTTT.

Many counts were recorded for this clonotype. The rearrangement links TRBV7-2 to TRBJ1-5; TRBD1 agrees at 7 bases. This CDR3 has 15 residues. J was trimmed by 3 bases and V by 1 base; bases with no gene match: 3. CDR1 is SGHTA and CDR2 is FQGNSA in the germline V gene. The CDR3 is CASSLDRGFNQPQHF. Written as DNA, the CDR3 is TGTGCCAGCAGCTTAGACAGGGGATTCAATCAGCCCCAGCATTTT.

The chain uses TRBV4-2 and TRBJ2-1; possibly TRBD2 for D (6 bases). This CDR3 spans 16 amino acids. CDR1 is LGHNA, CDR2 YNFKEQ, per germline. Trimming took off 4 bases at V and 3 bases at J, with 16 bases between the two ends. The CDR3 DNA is TGTGCCAGCAGCCCTAATGGACTACGGCTCTACAATGAGCAGTTCTTC. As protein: CASSPNGLRLYNEQFF.

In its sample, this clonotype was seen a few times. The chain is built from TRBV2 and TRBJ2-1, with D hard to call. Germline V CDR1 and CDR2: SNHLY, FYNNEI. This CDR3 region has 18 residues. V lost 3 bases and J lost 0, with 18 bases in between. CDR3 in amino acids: CASSDQIVGIRSYNEQFF. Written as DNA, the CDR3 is TGTGCCAGCAGTGACCAGATAGTTGGGATTCGCTCCTACAATGAGCAGTTCTTC.

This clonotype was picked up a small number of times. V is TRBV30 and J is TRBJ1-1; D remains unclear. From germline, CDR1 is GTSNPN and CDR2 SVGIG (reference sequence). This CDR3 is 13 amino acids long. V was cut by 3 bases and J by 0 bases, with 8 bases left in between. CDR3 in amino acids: CAWRIQLNTEAFF. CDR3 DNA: TGTGCCTGGAGGATCCAGTTGAACACTGAAGCTTTCTTT.

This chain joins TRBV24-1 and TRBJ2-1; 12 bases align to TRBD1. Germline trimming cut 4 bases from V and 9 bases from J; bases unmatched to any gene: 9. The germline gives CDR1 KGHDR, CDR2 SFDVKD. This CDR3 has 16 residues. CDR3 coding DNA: TGTGCCACCAGTGACTGGGGACAGGGGGCCGTGGGTGAGCAGTTCTTC. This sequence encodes CATSDWGQGAVGEQFF.

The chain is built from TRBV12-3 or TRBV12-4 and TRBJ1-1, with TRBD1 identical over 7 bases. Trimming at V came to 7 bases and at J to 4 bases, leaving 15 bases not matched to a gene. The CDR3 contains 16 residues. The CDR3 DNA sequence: TGTGCCAGCACTTTGGGGGCAGGGGGAGTAGGCACTGAAGCTTTCTTT. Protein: CASTLGAGGVGTEAFF.

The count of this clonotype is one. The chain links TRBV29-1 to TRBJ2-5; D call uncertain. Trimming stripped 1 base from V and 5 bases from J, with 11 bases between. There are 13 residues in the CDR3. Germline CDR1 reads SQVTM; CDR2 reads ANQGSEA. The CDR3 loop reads CSVEASMGETQYF. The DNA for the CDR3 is TGCAGCGTTGAAGCCAGCATGGGGGAGACCCAGTACTTC.

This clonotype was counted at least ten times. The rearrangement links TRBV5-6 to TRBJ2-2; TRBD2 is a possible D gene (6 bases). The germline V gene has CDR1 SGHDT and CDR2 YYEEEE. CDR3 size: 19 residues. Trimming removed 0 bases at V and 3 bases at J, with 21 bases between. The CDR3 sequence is CASSLAGGFLAPDTGELFF. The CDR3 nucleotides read TGTGCCAGCAGCTTGGCCGGAGGGTTCTTGGCTCCCGACACCGGGGAGCTGTTTTTT.

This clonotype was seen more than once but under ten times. In DNA form, the CDR3 reads TGTGCCAGCAGTCCCTGGGGGACAGGCCTCTACTACGAGCAGTACTTC. The encoded protein is CASSPWGTGLYYEQYF. The chain is built from TRBV7-9 and TRBJ2-7, with 8 nucleotides matching TRBD1. The CDR3 sequence is 16 residues long. V lost 6 bases, J lost 3 bases, and 13 bases stayed unmatched. Germline assignment: CDR1 SEHNR and CDR2 FQNEAQ (reference sequence).

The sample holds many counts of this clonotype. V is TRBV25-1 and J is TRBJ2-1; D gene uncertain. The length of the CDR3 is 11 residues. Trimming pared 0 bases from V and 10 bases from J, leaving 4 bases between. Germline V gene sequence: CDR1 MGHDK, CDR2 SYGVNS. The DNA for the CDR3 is TGTGCCAGCAGTGAATATGAGGAGCAGTTCTTC. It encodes CASSEYEEQFF. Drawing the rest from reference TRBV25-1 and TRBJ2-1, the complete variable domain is EADIYQTPRYLVIGTGKKITLECSQTMGHDKMYWYQQDPGMELHLIHYSYGVNSTEKGDLSSESTVSRIRTEHFPLTLESARPSHTSQYLCASSEYEEQFFGPGTRLTVL.

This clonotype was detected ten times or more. The CDR3 is CASSLGGGNNEQFF. CDR3 coding DNA: TGTGCCAGCAGCTTAGGCGGAGGCAACAATGAGCAGTTCTTC. This chain joins TRBV7-2 and TRBJ2-1; D possibly corresponds to TRBD2 (5 bases). Trimming left V 1 base short and J 5 bases short, with 9 bases between. CDR1 and CDR2 from the germline V gene are SGHTA and FQGNSA. There are 14 residues in the CDR3.

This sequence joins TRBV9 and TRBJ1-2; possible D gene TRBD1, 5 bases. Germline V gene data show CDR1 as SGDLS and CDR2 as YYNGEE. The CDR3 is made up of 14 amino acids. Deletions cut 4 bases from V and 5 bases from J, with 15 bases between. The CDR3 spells CASSPRDGEYGYTF. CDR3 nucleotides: TGTGCCAGCAGCCCGCGGGACGGAGAATATGGCTACACCTTC.